This T cell receptor (beta chain) came from a study of beta chain features in type 1 diabetes. Study information: Patients and healthy donors were similar in age, gender and cell yields. Points from the study as a whole: Equally in patients and controls, shorter templates might have been favored by PCR. Among type 1 diabetes patients, VDJ junctions had fewer insertions and more deletions. Patients with Type 1 diabetes showed moderately but significantly shorter TCRB CDR3s in all four CD4+ subsets.

V lost 4 bases, J lost 5 bases, and 6 bases stayed unmatched. CDR3 length: 14 residues. The germline gives CDR1 SGHDN, CDR2 FVKESK. Reverse transcription of all isolated RNA meant that expressed TCRB transcripts were sequenced. Assay: immunoSEQ multiplex PCR; the TCRdb copy retains only in-frame clones and omits some. The sample contains nearly 700,000 clones, 10% to 15% of which appear only once. This clone turned up a few times. The antigen remains undetermined. The chain employs TRBV14 and TRBJ2-5; TRBD2 agrees at 8 bases. This receptor was obtained from a man younger than 30 with type 1 diabetes. Input material: naive CD4+ T cells from blood. DNA for the CDR3: TGTGCCAGCAGCCCGATAGCGGGGAGGGAGACCCAGTACTTC. It yields the protein CASSPIAGRETQYF.